A single T cell receptor (beta chain) is shown here with its context. Its target is unknown. Germline V CDR1 and CDR2: MNHNS, SASEGT. The V gene lost 10 bases and the J gene lost 3 bases, with 15 bases spanning the gap. This CDR3 has 14 residues. The Oncomine TCR Beta short-read assay was what sequenced the DNA obtained from cultured CD4+ T cells. TCRdb used MiXCR to reprocess the PCR reads, holding one entry per CDR3 protein. The sample yields 9,500 to 15,000 distinct CDR3 sequences, around 75% seen once. This sample stems from a study of vaccination and CD4 T cells after COVID-19. Turning to the study itself: Nasal swab PCR had detected SARS-CoV-2 in convalescent patients, several mild and one severe. Researchers treated control cultures with a CEFX pool, an HIV-1 Nef pool, or no peptide.

The treatment: roughly 11-day PBMC culture with coronavirus spike peptide pools or control peptides (ViraFEST assay). This chain links TRBV6-1 with TRBJ2-2, with a tentative D call TRBD2 (5 bases). The sequence was obtained from a human donor who had recovered from COVID-19. The specimen was CD4+ T cells from blood, cultured in vitro. In DNA, the CDR3 is TGTGCCATCGGCGGAGGTCCCCACACCGGGGAGCTGTTTTTT. It encodes CAIGGGPHTGELFF.